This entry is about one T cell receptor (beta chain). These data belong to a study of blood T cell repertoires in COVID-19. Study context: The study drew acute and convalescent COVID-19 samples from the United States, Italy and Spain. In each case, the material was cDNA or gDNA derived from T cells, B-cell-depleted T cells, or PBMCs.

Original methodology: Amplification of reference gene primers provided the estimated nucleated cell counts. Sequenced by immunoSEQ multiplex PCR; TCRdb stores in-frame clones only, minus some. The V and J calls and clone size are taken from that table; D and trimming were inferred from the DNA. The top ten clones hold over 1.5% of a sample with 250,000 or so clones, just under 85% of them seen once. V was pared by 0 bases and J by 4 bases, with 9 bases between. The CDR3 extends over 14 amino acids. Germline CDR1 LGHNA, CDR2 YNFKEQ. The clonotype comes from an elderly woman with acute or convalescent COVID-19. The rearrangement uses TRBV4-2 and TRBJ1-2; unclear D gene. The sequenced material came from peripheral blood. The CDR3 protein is CASSQEGQLYGYTF. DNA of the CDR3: TGTGCCAGCAGCCAAGAGGGCCAACTCTATGGCTACACCTTC.